The subject of this entry is one T cell receptor (beta chain). The specificity of this receptor is unknown. No base-level quality is on record; no much larger clone is a single base apart. The CDR3 holds 15 amino acids from the cysteine to the phenylalanine. Only the CDR3 DNA stays, 45 bases, in frame from base 1. Deletion took 0 bases off V and 7 bases off J, with a span of 14 bases between the germline ends. The germline V gene specifies SGHRS as CDR1 and YFSETQ as CDR2. These data originate in a study of OX40 agonist ivuxolimab in advanced cancers. Describing the broader study: The costimulatory receptor OX40 (CD134) was targeted by ivuxolimab, a fully human IgG2 agonistic monoclonal antibody. Intravenous ivuxolimab was administered to patients every 2 weeks at six dose levels: 0.01, 0.1, 0.3, 1.5, 3 and 10 mg/kg. Of the roughly 52 dose-escalation patients, hepatocellular carcinoma was present in about 20, melanoma in around 15, renal cell carcinoma in 9 and head and neck cancer in 9. The point of sequencing TCRbeta in the periphery was to test whether ivuxolimab changed TCR sequence diversity and drove clonal T-cell expansion. Three dose-escalation patients achieved partial responses, one with hepatocellular carcinoma and two with cutaneous melanoma. In the dose-escalation cohort, more than 75% of patients were male, and the mean age was approximately 60 years, with a range of roughly 20 to 85. The paper describes the monotherapy dose-escalation part (N of about 55 patients) of the phase I trial of ivuxolimab. Prior anti-PD-1, anti-PD-L1 or anti-CTLA-4 therapy was permitted, and less than 45% of dose-escalation patients had received checkpoint inhibitors. General findings and caveats noted by the study authors: Which antigens the clonally expanded peripheral T cells were specific for was not determined. Low levels of normalized T-cell clonal expansion were also seen in some patients who did not respond. After ivuxolimab, more expanded clones were found on average in CD8+ T cells than in CD4+ T cells. At doses of 0.1 to 3.0 mg/kg, clonal expansion of both CD4+ and CD8+ T cells in blood was seen between baseline and week 6. In the 0.1-3.0 mg/kg groups, partial responders had among the lowest normalized peripheral clonal expansion, particularly in CD8+ T cells.

The trial excluded patients who had a history of autoimmune disease or who were on systemic immunosuppression. In every dose cohort, peripheral blood was drawn for TCR sequencing at baseline, cycle 4 day 1, and cycle 7 day 1. Samples came from an open-label, multicenter, first-in-human phase I dose-escalation trial of ivuxolimab. The trial enrolled adults with locally advanced or metastatic head and neck squamous cell, hepatocellular, melanoma or renal cell carcinoma. Before TCR sequencing, CD4+ T cells and CD8+ T cells from peripheral blood were sorted into separate populations. Genomic DNA was extracted from sorted cells for sequencing of the TCRbeta CDR3 region. TCRbeta CDR3 regions were sequenced using the immunoSEQ Assay. TCRdb took over this immuneACCESS table, retaining in-frame rearrangements with V and J assigned. Such tables are incomplete; in checked studies, under half of the missing clones stem from an unresolved V gene, and the remainder is unexplained. The sample table contains 55,000 to 85,000 clones; only one count was recorded for approximately 90% of them. The ten largest clonotypes hold under 10% of the sample.

This material consisted of CD4+ or CD8+ T cells sorted from blood, taken in a trial of the OX40 agonist ivuxolimab. The chain joins TRBV5-1 to TRBJ2-1; TRBD2 is possibly the D segment (6 matching bases). This receptor was taken from an adult with an advanced solid tumor such as melanoma, head and neck, liver or kidney cancer. The CDR3 protein: CASSLEAGSRNEQFF. The DNA reads as follows: TGCGCCAGCAGCTTGGAAGCGGGTTCCAGAAATGAGCAGTTCTTC.